The clone carrying this T cell receptor beta chain was counted a few times. Its specificity is unknown. Samples from alopecia areata patients were lesional scalp punch biopsies and peripheral blood. V shed 4 bases and J 3 bases; nucleotides not matched to a gene: 6. CDR1 is SGHDN and CDR2 is FVKESK in the germline V gene. This CDR3 is 15 amino acids long. Sequencing templates came from extracted RNA that was reverse transcribed into cDNA. The table came from immunoSEQ multiplex PCR; TCRdb's copy has only in-frame clones and leaves some out. This sample yields roughly 140,000 clones, of which 45% to 55% are seen a single time; 15% to 20% belongs to the top ten. The data stem from a study of CD8+ T cells in alopecia areata. Study-level results: Higher clonality was seen in lesional scalp than in normal scalp, especially in alopecia totalis/universalis.

The sequence came from a human donor with alopecia areata. The source was CD8+ T cells sorted from blood, collected at week 0. The genes are TRBV14 and TRBJ2-3; 8 nucleotides match TRBD1. The CDR3 here is CASSPGQGTTDTQYF. In nucleotides, the CDR3 is TGTGCCAGCAGCCCTGGACAGGGTACGACAGATACGCAGTATTTT.